What follows are 15 T cell receptor beta chains derived from one specimen sequenced in a study of shared clonotypes between healthy human individuals. TCRdb's copy holds only in-frame clones and misses some; the assay was immunoSEQ multiplex PCR. The data hold some 500,000 clones, with more than 95% observed a single time. What was sequenced was naive CD4+ T cells sorted from blood. Subset indicated: CD45RA+ positively selected. Source of these receptors: a woman in her thirties in good health.

V usage is TRBV10-3 and J usage is TRBJ2-1; D uncertain. Between the trimmed V and J ends, which lost 0 bases and 9 bases, there was a span of 21 bases. The CDR3 spans 17 residues. Germline CDR1 is ENHRY and CDR2 is SYGVKD. The CDR3 here is CAISESVVASRSGEQFF. The DNA for the CDR3 is TGTGCCATCAGTGAGTCCGTGGTAGCTTCGAGGTCTGGTGAGCAGTTCTTC.

The gene calls are TRBV5-1 and TRBJ2-1; TRBD2 matches 12 bases. CDR1 and CDR2 (germline): SGHRS, YFSETQ. Unmatched junction bases numbered 3, after V lost 5 bases and J lost 0 bases. This CDR3 has 16 amino acids. The CDR3 loop is CASRKTSGSSYNEQFF. The CDR3 DNA follows: TGCGCCAGCAGGAAGACTAGCGGGAGCTCCTACAATGAGCAGTTCTTC. Drawing the rest from reference TRBV5-1 and TRBJ2-1, the complete variable domain is KAGVTQTPRYLIKTRGQQVTLSCSPISGHRSVSWYQQTPGQGLQFLFEYFSETQRNKGNFPGRFSGRQFSNSRSEMNVSTLELGDSALYLCASRKTSGSSYNEQFFGPGTRLTVL.

This clone was observed once. The rearrangement joins TRBV6-1 to TRBJ2-7; 8 bases map to TRBD1. The germline CDR1 and CDR2 sequences are MNHNS and SASEGT. The ends lost 3 bases at V and 4 bases at J; junction bases unmatched: 2. CDR3 length: 13 amino acids. The CDR3 nucleotides read TGTGCCAGCAGTGAGCACAGGGGGTACGAGCAGTACTTC. Translated: CASSEHRGYEQYF.

This clone was seen a handful of times. The V gene is TRBV28, the J gene TRBJ2-2; D is unclear. The CDR3 length is 12 residues. Germline CDR1 is MDHEN and CDR2 is SYDVKM. The V gene lost 6 bases and the J gene lost 2 bases, with 4 bases spanning the gap. CDR3 loop: CASSPNTGELFF. CDR3 nucleotide sequence: TGTGCCAGCAGCCCCAACACCGGGGAGCTGTTTTTT.

V gene TRBV7-2 combines with J gene TRBJ1-2, with 9 bases lining up with TRBD1. This CDR3 spans 13 amino acids. V shed 5 bases and J 7 bases; nucleotides not matched to a gene: 5. In germline, CDR1 is SGHTA, CDR2 FQGNSA. The CDR3 region is CASSGVDRGGYTF. The CDR3, as DNA: TGTGCCAGCAGCGGAGTGGACAGGGGTGGCTACACCTTC. The complete variable domain, with remaining parts taken from reference TRBV7-2 and TRBJ1-2, reads GAGVSQSPSNKVTEKGKDVELRCDPISGHTALYWYRQSLGQGLEFLIYFQGNSAPDKSGLPSDRFSAERTGGSVSTLTIQRTQQEDSAVYLCASSGVDRGGYTFGSGTRLTVV.

The rearrangement uses TRBV18 and TRBJ2-3, with D unclear. The CDR3 sequence is 13 residues long. V lost 4 bases, J lost 5 bases, and 10 bases lay in between. Germline values: CDR1 KGHSH, CDR2 LQKENI. The CDR3 DNA reads as TGTGCCAGCTCACGCAGTGGGGAAGATACGCAGTATTTT. Translating gives CASSRSGEDTQYF.

The chain employs TRBV28 and TRBJ1-2, with 7 bases aligning to TRBD1. The CDR3 consists of 14 residues. V was clipped by 8 bases and J by 4 bases; unmatched bases: 10. Germline V CDR1 and CDR2: MDHEN, SYDVKM. The DNA for the CDR3 is TGTGCCAGCTGTAGAGGGGGCGGGTGCTATGGCTACACCTTC. Its translation is CASCRGGGCYGYTF.

The genes are TRBV4-1 and TRBJ1-4, with 8 bases matching TRBD1. V shed 6 bases and J 3 bases; nucleotides not matched to a gene: 6. Germline CDR1 MGHRA, CDR2 YSYEKL. This CDR3 comprises 15 residues. In DNA form, the CDR3 reads TGCGCCAGCAGGGGCAGGGGGCTTGCTAATGAAAAACTGTTTTTT. Its protein product is CASRGRGLANEKLFF.

This sequence joins TRBV7-8 and TRBJ2-1; TRBD2 aligns across 10 bases. This CDR3 is built from 16 residues. Losses at the gene ends were 1 base for V and 4 bases for J; bases not matched to a gene: 4. The germline gives CDR1 SGHVS, CDR2 FQNEAQ. The CDR3 loop reads CASSLVTAGGYNEQFF. Written as DNA, the CDR3 is TGTGCCAGCAGCTTAGTGACAGCGGGAGGGTACAATGAGCAGTTCTTC.

This rearrangement joins TRBV7-2 to TRBJ1-2, with D perhaps TRBD1 (5 bases). Looked up from germline, CDR1 is SGHTA and CDR2 is FQGNSA. V lost 4 bases to trimming and J lost 3 bases, with 12 bases between them. The CDR3 contains 14 residues. The CDR3 sequence: CASSYPGSYYGYTF. The CDR3 DNA reads TGTGCCAGCAGCTACCCAGGGTCTTACTATGGCTACACCTTC.

The chain combines TRBV4-2 with TRBJ2-3; D ambiguous. The V end was cut by 7 bases, the J end by 4 bases, with 15 bases between. CDR1 is LGHNA and CDR2 is YNFKEQ in the germline V gene. The CDR3 sequence is 14 residues long. DNA of the CDR3: TGTGCCAGCACCAACCAAGTAGGCGCAGATACGCAGTATTTT. It specifies CASTNQVGADTQYF.

V is TRBV27 and J is TRBJ1-2; possibly TRBD1 for D (6 bases). Trimming left V 3 bases short and J 5 bases short, with 22 bases between. Germline V gene lookup returns CDR1 MNHEY and CDR2 SMNVEV (reference sequence). The CDR3 covers 17 residues. CDR3 sequence: CASSLSGGGRRGYGYTF. The DNA for the CDR3 is TGTGCCAGCAGTTTGTCCGGCGGGGGGCGCCGGGGATATGGCTACACCTTC.

The gene calls are TRBV7-2 and TRBJ2-3; maybe TRBD2 (5 bases). Germline assignment: CDR1 SGHTA and CDR2 FQGNSA. The CDR3 length is 12 residues. V was pared by 6 bases and J by 4 bases, with 8 bases between. CDR3: CASRSRADTQYF. The CDR3 DNA is TGTGCCAGCAGGTCGAGGGCAGATACGCAGTATTTT.

This chain connects TRBV29-1 to TRBJ2-1; weak D call: TRBD2 (6 bases). Germline lookup yields CDR1 SQVTM and CDR2 ANQGSEA. Trimming removed 1 base from V and 7 bases from J, with 26 bases in between. The CDR3 contains 18 residues. CDR3 sequence (DNA): TGCAGCGTTGAAGGGGGAGATTTAGCTGGCCCAGGGAGGAATGAGCAGTTCTTC. Translated: CSVEGGDLAGPGRNEQFF.

The chain recombines TRBV5-6 with TRBJ2-3; D not resolved. The length of the CDR3 is 14 residues. V was cut by 2 bases and J by 6 bases, with 13 bases left in between. Germline CDR1 and CDR2: SGHDT and YYEEEE. CDR3 sequence: CASSFRSPGDTQYF. The CDR3 DNA is TGTGCCAGCAGCTTCCGGTCCCCCGGGGATACGCAGTATTTT.